This T cell receptor (beta chain) was retrieved from a study of lymphopenia after photon versus proton radiotherapy. Overall study findings and caveats: Post-nadir diversity loss with photons came from oligoclonal expansion, particularly CD8+ Temra cells.

The assay was immunoSEQ multiplex PCR, and TCRdb's table has in-frame clones only and misses some. Among around 20,000 clones, around 90% were seen once, and the ten largest hold 1.7%. V gave up 5 bases and J gave up 4 bases; unmatched junction bases: 8. The CDR3 contains 14 residues. CDR1 and CDR2 from the germline V gene are WSHSY and SAAADI. In the case of this clone: The antigen is not known.

Sequencing was performed on peripheral blood, taken from a patient treated with photon-based radiotherapy. The sequence derives from a woman in her forties with cholangiocarcinoma. The chain couples TRBV10-2 to TRBJ2-7; 7 bases match TRBD1. CDR3 region: CASSPTGLVYEQYF. The DNA of the CDR3 is TGCGCCAGCAGTCCGACAGGGTTAGTGTACGAGCAGTACTTC.